The clone carrying this TCR beta chain was counted many times. TCRdb redid the calling of the 5' RACE reads with MiXCR, one entry per CDR3 protein. The sample holds approximately 300,000 distinct CDR3 sequences; around 6.8% are singletons and the top ten take roughly a sixth. This sample stems from a study of T cells after yellow fever vaccination. The germline V and J ends were trimmed by 5 bases and 4 bases, with 24 bases remaining between them. Germline V gives CDR1 SGHVS, CDR2 FQNEAQ. The CDR3 totals 17 residues. The sequencing used PBMCs, collected about 49 days after the first yellow fever vaccination. The rearrangement links TRBV7-8 to TRBJ2-7, with D possibly being TRBD1 or TRBD2 (5 bases each). The TCR originated in a man younger than 35 who received the YFV17D yellow fever vaccine. The DNA of the CDR3 is TGTGCCAGCAGCGCCATAAGAGGGGACCGGGGCGATTACGAGCAGTACTTC. This sequence encodes CASSAIRGDRGDYEQYF. The entire variable domain, with the rest obtained from reference TRBV7-8 and TRBJ2-7, is as follows: GAGVSQSPRYKVAKRGQDVALRCDPISGHVSLFWYQQALGQGPEFLTYFQNEAQLDKSGLPSDRFFAERPEGSVSTLKIQRTQQEDSAVYLCASSAIRGDRGDYEQYFGPGTRLTVT.